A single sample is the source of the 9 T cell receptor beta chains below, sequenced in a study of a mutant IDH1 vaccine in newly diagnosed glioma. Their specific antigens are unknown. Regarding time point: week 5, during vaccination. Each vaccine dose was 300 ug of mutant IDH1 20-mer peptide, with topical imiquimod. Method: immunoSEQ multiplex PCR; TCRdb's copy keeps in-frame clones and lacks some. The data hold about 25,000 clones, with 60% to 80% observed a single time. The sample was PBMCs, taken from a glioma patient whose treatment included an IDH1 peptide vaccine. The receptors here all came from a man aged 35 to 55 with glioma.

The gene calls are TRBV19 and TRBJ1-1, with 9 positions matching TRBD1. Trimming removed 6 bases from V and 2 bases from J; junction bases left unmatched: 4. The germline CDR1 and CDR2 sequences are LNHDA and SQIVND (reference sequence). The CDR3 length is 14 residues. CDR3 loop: CASRRQGDNTEAFF. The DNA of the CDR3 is TGTGCCAGTAGGAGACAGGGGGATAACACTGAAGCTTTCTTT.

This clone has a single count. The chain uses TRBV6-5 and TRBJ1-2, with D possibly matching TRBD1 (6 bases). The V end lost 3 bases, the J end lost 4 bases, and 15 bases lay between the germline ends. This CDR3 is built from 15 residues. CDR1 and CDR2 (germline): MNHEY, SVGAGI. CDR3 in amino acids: CASSYTGTPFYGYTF. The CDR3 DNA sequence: TGTGCCAGCAGTTATACAGGGACCCCCTTCTATGGCTACACCTTC.

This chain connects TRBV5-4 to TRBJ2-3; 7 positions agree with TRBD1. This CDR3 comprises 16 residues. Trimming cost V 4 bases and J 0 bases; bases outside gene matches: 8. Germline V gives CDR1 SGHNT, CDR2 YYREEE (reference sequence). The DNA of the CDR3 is TGTGCCAGCAGCCGGGCCGGGACAGAGAGCACAGATACGCAGTATTTT. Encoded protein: CASSRAGTESTDTQYF.

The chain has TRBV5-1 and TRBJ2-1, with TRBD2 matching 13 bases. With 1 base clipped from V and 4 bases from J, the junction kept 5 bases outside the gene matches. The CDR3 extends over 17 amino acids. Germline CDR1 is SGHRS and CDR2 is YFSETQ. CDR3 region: CASSLRTSGRDYNEQFF. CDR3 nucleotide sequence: TGCGCCAGCAGCTTGCGAACTAGCGGGAGGGATTACAATGAGCAGTTCTTC.

CDR3 loop: CASSLEGQTDTGELFF. The CDR3 DNA sequence: TGCGCCAGCAGCTTGGAGGGGCAAACTGACACCGGGGAGCTGTTTTTT. The chain links TRBV5-1 to TRBJ2-2, with TRBD1 as a possible D gene (5 bases). The CDR3 loop spans 16 amino acids. Between the trimmed V and J ends, which lost 0 bases and 3 bases, there was a span of 12 bases. The V gene's germline CDR1 is SGHRS and CDR2 YFSETQ.

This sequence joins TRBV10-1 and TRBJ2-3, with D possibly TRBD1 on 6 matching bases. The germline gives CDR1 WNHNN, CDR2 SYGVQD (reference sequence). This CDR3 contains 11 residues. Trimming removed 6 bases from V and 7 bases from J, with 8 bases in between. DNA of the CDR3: TGCGCCAGCAGCAGGGGATATACGCAGTATTTT. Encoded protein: CASSRGYTQYF.

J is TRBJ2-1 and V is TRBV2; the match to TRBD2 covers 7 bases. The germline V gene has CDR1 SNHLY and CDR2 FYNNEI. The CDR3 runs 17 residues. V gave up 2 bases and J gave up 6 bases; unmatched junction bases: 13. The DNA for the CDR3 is TGTGCCAGCAGTGAACGGGGTTGGGCTAGCGGAACCAATGAGCAGTTCTTC. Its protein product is CASSERGWASGTNEQFF.

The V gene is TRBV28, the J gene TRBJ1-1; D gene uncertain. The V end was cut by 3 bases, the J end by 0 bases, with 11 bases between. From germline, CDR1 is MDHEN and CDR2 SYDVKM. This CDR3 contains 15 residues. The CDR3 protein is CASSFGGSMNTEAFF. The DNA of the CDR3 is TGTGCCAGCAGTTTCGGCGGCTCCATGAACACTGAAGCTTTCTTT.

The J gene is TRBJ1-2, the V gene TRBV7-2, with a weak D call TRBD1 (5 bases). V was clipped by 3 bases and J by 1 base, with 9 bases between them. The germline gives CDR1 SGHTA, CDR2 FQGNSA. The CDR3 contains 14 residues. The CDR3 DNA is TGTGCCAGCAGCTTTGGAGGGGTTAACTATGGCTACACCTTC. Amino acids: CASSFGGVNYGYTF.